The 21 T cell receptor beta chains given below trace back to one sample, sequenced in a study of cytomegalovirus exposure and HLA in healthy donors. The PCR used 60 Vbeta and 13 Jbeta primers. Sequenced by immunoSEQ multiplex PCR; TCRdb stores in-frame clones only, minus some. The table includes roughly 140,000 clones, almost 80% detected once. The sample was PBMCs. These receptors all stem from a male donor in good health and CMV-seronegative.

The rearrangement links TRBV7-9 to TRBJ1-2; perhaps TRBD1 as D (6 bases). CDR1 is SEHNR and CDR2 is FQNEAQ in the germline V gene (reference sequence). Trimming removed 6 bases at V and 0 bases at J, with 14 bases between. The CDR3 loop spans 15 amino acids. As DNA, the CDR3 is TGTGCCAGCAGTAGGAACAGGGAAGCTAACTATGGCTACACCTTC. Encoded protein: CASSRNREANYGYTF.

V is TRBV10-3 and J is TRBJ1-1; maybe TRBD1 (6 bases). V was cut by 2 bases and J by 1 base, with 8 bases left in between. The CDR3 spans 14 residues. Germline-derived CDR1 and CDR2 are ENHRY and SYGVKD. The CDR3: CAISEAGANTEAFF. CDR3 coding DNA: TGTGCCATCAGTGAGGCAGGGGCGAACACTGAAGCTTTCTTT.

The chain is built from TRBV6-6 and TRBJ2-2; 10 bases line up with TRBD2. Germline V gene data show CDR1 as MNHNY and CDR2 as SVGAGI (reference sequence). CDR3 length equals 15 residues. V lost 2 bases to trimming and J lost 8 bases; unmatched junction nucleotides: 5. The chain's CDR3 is CASSYKREGSGELFF. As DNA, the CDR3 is TGTGCCAGCAGTTACAAGCGGGAGGGATCGGGGGAGCTGTTTTTT.

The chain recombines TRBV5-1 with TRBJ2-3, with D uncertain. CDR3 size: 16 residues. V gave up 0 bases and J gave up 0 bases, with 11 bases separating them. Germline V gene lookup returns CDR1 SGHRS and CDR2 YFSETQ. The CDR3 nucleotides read TGCGCCAGCAGCTTGGAACAGCTTACTAGCACAGATACGCAGTATTTT. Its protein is CASSLEQLTSTDTQYF.

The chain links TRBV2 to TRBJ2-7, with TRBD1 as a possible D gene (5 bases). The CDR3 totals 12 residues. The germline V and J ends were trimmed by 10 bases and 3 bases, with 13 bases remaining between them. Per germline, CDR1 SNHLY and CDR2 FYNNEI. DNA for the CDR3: TGTGCCACTACGCCCGACAGCTACGAGCAGTACTTC. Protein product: CATTPDSYEQYF.

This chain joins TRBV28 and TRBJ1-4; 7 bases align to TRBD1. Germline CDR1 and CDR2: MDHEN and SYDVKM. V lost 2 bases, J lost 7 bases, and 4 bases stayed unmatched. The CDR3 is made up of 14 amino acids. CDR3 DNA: TGTGCCAGCAGTTTAGGGCAGGGGGGTGAAAAACTGTTTTTT. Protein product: CASSLGQGGEKLFF.

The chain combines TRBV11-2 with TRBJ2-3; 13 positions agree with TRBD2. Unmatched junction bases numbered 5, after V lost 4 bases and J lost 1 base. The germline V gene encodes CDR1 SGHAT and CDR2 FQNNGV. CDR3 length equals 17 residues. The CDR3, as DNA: TGTGCCAGCAGCTCACTAGCGGGGGGGCGAGGCACAGATACGCAGTATTTT. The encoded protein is CASSSLAGGRGTDTQYF. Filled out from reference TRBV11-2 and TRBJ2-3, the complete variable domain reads EAGVAQSPRYKIIEKRQSVAFWCNPISGHATLYWYQQILGQGPKLLIQFQNNGVVDDSQLPKDRFSAERLKGVDSTLKIQPAKLEDSAVYLCASSSLAGGRGTDTQYFGPGTRLTVL.

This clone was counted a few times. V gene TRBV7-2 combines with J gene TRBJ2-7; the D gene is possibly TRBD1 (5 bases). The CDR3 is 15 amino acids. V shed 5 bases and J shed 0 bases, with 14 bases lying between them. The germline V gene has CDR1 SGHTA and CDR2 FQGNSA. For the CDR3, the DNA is TGTGCCAGCAGCCTTCTGACAGATTACTCCTACGAGCAGTACTTC. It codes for CASSLLTDYSYEQYF.

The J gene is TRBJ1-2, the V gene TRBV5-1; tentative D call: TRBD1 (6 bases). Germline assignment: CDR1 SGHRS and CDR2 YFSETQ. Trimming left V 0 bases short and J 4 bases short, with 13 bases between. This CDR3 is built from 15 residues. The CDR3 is CASSLEYTGTYGYTF. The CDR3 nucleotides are TGCGCCAGCAGCTTGGAGTATACAGGGACCTATGGCTACACCTTC.

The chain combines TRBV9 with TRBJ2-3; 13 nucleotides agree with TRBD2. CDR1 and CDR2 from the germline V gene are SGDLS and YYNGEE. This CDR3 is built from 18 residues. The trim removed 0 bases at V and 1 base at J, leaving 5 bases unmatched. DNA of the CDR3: TGTGCCAGCAGCGTAGAACTAGCGGGGGGGCTTCGCACAGATACGCAGTATTTT. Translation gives CASSVELAGGLRTDTQYF. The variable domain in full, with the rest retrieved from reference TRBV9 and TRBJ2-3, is DSGVTQTPKHLITATGQRVTLRCSPRSGDLSVYWYQQSLDQGLQFLIQYYNGEERAKGNILERFSAQQFPDLHSELNLSSLELGDSALYFCASSVELAGGLRTDTQYFGPGTRLTVL.

Written as DNA, the CDR3 is TGCGCCAGCAGCCCTGTCCCGGGACAGGGGCTCTATGGCTACACCTTC. Its protein product is CASSPVPGQGLYGYTF. This rearrangement joins TRBV4-1 to TRBJ1-2, with 10 bases that match TRBD1. The CDR3 totals 16 residues. From germline, CDR1 is MGHRA and CDR2 YSYEKL. V shed 4 bases, J shed 4 bases, and the junction held 9 bases outside the gene matches.

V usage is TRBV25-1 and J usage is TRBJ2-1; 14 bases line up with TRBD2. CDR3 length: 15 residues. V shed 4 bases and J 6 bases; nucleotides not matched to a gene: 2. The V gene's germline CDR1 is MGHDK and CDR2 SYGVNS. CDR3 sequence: CASSGTSGGLNEQFF. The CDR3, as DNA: TGTGCCAGCAGTGGGACTAGCGGGGGGCTCAATGAGCAGTTCTTC.

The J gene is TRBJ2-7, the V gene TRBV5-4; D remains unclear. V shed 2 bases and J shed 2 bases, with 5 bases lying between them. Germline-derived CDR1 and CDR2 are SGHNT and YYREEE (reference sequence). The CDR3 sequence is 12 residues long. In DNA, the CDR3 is TGTGCCAGCAGCTTTAGAGCCTACGAGCAGTACTTC. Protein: CASSFRAYEQYF. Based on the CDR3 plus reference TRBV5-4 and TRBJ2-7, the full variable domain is ETGVTQSPTHLIKTRGQQVTLRCSSQSGHNTVSWYQQALGQGPQFIFQYYREEENGRGNFPPRFSGLQFPNYSSELNVNALELDDSALYLCASSFRAYEQYFGPGTRLTVT.

The chain's CDR3 is CAWGLTGFNSPLHF. CDR3 nucleotides: TGTGCCTGGGGTCTGACAGGGTTTAATTCACCCCTCCACTTT. The chain couples TRBV30 to TRBJ1-6; 7 positions agree with TRBD1. V trimming: 5 bases; J trimming: 6 bases; junction bases outside the gene matches: 7. CDR3 length equals 14 residues. Germline CDR1 and CDR2: GTSNPN and SVGIG (reference sequence).

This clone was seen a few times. CDR3 in amino acids: CASSPQGMSTEAFF. CDR3 nucleotides: TGTGCCAGCTCACCACAGGGGATGAGCACTGAAGCTTTCTTT. The chain combines TRBV18 with TRBJ1-1; maybe TRBD1 (5 bases). Trimming stripped 1 base from V and 4 bases from J, with 10 bases between. The V gene's germline CDR1 is KGHSH and CDR2 LQKENI. The CDR3 contains 14 residues.

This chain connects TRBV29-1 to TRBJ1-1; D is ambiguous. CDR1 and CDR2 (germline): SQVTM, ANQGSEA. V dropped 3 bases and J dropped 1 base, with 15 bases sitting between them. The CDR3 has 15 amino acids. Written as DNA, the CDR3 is TGCAGCGTTGATAAGCAGTTAGCTCGGAACACTGAAGCTTTCTTT. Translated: CSVDKQLARNTEAFF.

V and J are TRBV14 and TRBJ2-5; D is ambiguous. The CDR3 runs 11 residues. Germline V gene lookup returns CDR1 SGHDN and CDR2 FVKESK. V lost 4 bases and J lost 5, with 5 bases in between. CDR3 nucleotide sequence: TGTGCCAGCAGCCCAGGCGAGACCCAGTACTTC. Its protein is CASSPGETQYF.

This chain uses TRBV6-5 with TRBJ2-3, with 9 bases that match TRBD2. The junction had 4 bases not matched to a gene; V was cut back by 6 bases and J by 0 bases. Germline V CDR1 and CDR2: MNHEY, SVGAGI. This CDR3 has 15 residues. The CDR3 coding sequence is TGTGCCAGCAGGCGGGAGGGCCGGAGCACAGATACGCAGTATTTT. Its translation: CASRREGRSTDTQYF.

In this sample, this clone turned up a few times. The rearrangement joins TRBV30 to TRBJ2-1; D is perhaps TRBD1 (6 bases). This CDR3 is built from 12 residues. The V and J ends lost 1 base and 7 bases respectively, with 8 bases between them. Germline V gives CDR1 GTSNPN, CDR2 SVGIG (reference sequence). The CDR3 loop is CAWSATGNEQFF. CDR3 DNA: TGTGCCTGGAGTGCTACAGGGAATGAGCAGTTCTTC.

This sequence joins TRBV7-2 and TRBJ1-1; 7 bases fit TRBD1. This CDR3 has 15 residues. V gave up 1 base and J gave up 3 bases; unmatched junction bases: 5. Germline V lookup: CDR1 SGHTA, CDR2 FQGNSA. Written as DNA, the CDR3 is TGTGCCAGCAGCTTAGTCGGCAGGGGGTACACTGAAGCTTTCTTT. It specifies CASSLVGRGYTEAFF.

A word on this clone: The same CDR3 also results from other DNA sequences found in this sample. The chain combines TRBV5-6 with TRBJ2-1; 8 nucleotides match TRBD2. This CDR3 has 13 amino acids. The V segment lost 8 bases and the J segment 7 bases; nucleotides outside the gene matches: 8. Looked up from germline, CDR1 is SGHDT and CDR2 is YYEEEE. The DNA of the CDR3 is TGTGCCAGTGGGCTGGCGGGAGGAAATGAGCAGTTCTTC. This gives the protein CASGLAGGNEQFF.